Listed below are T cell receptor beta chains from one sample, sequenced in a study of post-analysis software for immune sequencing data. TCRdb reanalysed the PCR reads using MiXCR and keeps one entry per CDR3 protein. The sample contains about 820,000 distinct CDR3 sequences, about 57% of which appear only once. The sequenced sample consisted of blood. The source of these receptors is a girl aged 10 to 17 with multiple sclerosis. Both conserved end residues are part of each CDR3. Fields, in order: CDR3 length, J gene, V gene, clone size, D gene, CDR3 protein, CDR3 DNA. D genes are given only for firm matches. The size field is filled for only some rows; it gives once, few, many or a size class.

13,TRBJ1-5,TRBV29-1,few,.,CSVGEQGNWPQHF,TGCAGCGTTGGGGAACAGGGTAATTGGCCCCAGCATTTT
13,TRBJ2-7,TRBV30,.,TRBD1,CAWSGQGAYEQYF,TGTGCCTGGAGTGGACAGGGGGCCTACGAGCAGTACTTC
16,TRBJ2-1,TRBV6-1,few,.,CASSEEGRGPYNEQFF,TGTGCCAGCAGTGAAGAAGGCAGGGGCCCCTACAATGAGCAGTTCTTC
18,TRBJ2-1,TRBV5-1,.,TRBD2,CASSLAWTSGTKFNEQFF,TGCGCCAGCAGCTTGGCCTGGACTAGCGGGACGAAATTCAATGAGCAGTTCTTC
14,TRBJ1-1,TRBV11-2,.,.,CASRTDGFNTEAFF,TGTGCCAGCAGAACCGACGGATTTAACACTGAAGCTTTCTTT
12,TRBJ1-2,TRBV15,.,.,CATSRVGYGYTF,TGTGCCACCAGCAGGGTTGGCTATGGCTACACCTTC
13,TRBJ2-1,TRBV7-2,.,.,CASSPLSRGEQFF,TGTGCCAGCAGCCCTCTCTCGAGGGGCGAGCAGTTCTTC
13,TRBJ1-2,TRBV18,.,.,CASSPTEYYGYTF,TGTGCCAGCTCACCGACGGAGTACTATGGCTACACCTTC
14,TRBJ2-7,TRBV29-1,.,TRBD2,CSVTVAGPNYEQYF,TGCAGCGTTACCGTAGCGGGGCCAAACTACGAGCAGTACTTC
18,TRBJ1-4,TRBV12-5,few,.,CASGFMVTSGNLNEKLFF,TGTGCTAGTGGTTTCATGGTCACGAGCGGGAACCTAAATGAAAAACTGTTTTTT
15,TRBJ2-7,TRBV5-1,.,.,CASRPTGTRTFEQYF,TGCGCCAGCAGACCGACTGGGACACGGACGTTCGAGCAGTACTTC
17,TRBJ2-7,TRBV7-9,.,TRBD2,CASSLAVAGGRPYEQYF,TGTGCCAGCAGCTTAGCGGTAGCGGGGGGGCGCCCCTACGAGCAGTACTTC
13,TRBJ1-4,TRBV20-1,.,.,CSATFPQDEKLFF,TGCAGTGCCACTTTCCCTCAAGATGAAAAACTGTTTTTT
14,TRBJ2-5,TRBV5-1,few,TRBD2,CASSSGTSVETQYF,TGCGCCAGCAGCTCCGGGACTAGCGTCGAGACCCAGTACTTC
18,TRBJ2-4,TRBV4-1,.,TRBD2,CASSPEGLTSLGKNIQYF,TGCGCCAGCAGCCCGGAGGGACTAACTAGTCTCGGCAAAAACATTCAGTACTTC
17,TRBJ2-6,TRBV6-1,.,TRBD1,CASSVGTGLSGANVLTF,TGTGCCAGCAGTGTCGGGACAGGACTCTCTGGGGCCAACGTCCTGACTTTC
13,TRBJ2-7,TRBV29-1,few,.,CSVVWPQAYEQYF,TGCAGCGTTGTGTGGCCCCAGGCCTACGAGCAGTACTTC
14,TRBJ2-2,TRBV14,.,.,CASRPDGNTGELFF,TGTGCCAGCAGACCGGACGGGAACACCGGGGAGCTGTTTTTT
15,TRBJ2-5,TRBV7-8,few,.,CASSPGTAGQETQYF,TGTGCCAGCAGCCCTGGGACGGCAGGCCAAGAGACCCAGTACTTC
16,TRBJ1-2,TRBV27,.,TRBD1,CASSMGQGSSNYGYTF,TGTGCCAGCAGTATGGGACAGGGGAGTTCGAACTATGGCTACACCTTC
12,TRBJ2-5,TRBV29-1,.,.,CSVGGRGETQYF,TGCAGCGTCGGGGGGCGTGGGGAGACCCAGTACTTC
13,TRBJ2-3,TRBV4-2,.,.,CASSQVVADTQYF,TGTGCCAGCAGCCAGGTAGTTGCAGATACGCAGTATTTT
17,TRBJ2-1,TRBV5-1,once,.,CASSWGSAGNSYNEQFF,TGCGCCAGCAGCTGGGGGTCGGCGGGTAACTCCTACAATGAGCAGTTCTTC
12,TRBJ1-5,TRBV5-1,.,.,CALWGAGQPQHF,TGCGCCCTATGGGGGGCGGGGCAGCCCCAGCATTTT
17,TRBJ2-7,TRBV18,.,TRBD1,CASSPLTVGTGAYEQYF,TGTGCCAGCTCACCCTTAACAGTAGGGACAGGGGCCTACGAGCAGTACTTC
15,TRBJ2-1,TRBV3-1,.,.,CASSPAWGGYSEQFF,TGTGCCAGCAGCCCCGCGTGGGGTGGGTACAGTGAGCAGTTCTTC
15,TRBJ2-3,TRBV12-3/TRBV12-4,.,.,CASSVRGIASDTQYF,TGTGCCAGCAGTGTCAGGGGAATCGCCTCAGATACGCAGTATTTT
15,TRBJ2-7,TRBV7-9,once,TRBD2,CASSLASGSVYEQYF,TGTGCCAGCAGCTTAGCTAGCGGGAGTGTCTACGAGCAGTACTTC
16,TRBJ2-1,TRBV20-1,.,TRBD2,CSARKGLAGGHHEQFF,TGCAGTGCTAGAAAGGGACTAGCGGGAGGGCACCATGAACAGTTCTTC
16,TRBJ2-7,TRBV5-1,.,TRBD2,CASSFLAGGIIDEQYF,TGCGCCAGCAGCTTTCTAGCGGGAGGGATTATCGACGAGCAGTACTTC
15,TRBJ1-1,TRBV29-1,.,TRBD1,CSVGGSGGMNTEAFF,TGCAGCGTTGGCGGTTCAGGGGGCATGAACACTGAAGCTTTCTTT
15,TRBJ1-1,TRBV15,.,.,CATSRVRGGNTEAFF,TGTGCCACCAGCAGAGTCCGCGGGGGGAACACTGAAGCTTTCTTT
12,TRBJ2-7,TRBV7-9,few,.,CASSLDDLKQYF,TGTGCCAGCAGCCTGGATGATCTTAAGCAGTACTTC
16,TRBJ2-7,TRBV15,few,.,CATSRDWSGVAYEQYF,TGTGCCACCAGCAGAGATTGGTCCGGGGTCGCCTACGAGCAGTACTTC
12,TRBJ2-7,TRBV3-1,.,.,CASSHLNGEQYF,TGTGCCAGCAGCCACTTGAATGGGGAGCAGTACTTC
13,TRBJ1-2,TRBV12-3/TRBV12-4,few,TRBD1,CASSRDRGQGYTF,TGTGCCAGCAGTCGAGACAGGGGGCAAGGCTACACCTTC
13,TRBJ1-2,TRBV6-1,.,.,CASREGINYGYTF,TGTGCCAGCAGGGAAGGCATTAACTATGGCTACACCTTC
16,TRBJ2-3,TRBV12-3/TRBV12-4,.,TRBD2,CASSFLAGGRIDTQYF,TGTGCCAGCAGTTTTTTGGCGGGGGGACGGATTGATACGCAGTATTTT
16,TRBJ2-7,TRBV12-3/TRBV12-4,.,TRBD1,CASSLGTVLRTHEQYF,TGTGCCAGCAGTCTTGGGACAGTCCTTCGAACCCACGAGCAGTACTTC
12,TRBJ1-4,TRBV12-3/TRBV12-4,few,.,CASSYGNEKLFF,TGTGCCAGCAGTTACGGTAATGAAAAACTGTTTTTT
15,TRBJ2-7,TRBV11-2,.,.,CASSFLRTSSYEQYF,TGTGCCAGCAGTTTTCTGAGGACCAGCTCCTACGAGCAGTACTTC
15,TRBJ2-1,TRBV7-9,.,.,CASSPYVAIINEQFF,TGTGCCAGCAGTCCCTATGTAGCAATAATCAATGAGCAGTTCTTC
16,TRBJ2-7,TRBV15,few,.,CATSSVGADSSYEQYF,TGTGCCACCAGCTCGGTGGGGGCCGATAGCTCCTACGAGCAGTACTTC
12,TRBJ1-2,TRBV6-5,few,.,CASTPRDGDSTF,TGTGCCAGCACCCCCCGGGACGGAGATTCCACCTTC
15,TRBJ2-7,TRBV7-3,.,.,CASSKNRAPSYEQYF,TGTGCCAGCAGCAAGAACAGGGCCCCCTCCTACGAGCAGTACTTC
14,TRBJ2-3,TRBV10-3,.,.,CAISESHDTDTQYF,TGTGCCATCAGTGAGTCACACGATACAGATACGCAGTATTTT
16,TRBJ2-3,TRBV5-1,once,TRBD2,CASSRGGLERADTQYF,TGCGCCAGCAGCCGGGGCGGACTAGAACGGGCAGATACGCAGTATTTT
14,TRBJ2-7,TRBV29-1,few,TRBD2,CSVERAGGRYEQYF,TGCAGCGTTGAAAGAGCGGGGGGTCGCTACGAGCAGTACTTC
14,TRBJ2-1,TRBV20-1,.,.,CSARDWSRAHEQFF,TGCAGTGCTAGAGATTGGTCTAGGGCACATGAGCAGTTCTTC
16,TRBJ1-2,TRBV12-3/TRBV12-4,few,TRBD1,CASSPRTGGINYGYTF,TGTGCCAGCAGTCCTCGGACAGGGGGAATCAACTATGGCTACACCTTC